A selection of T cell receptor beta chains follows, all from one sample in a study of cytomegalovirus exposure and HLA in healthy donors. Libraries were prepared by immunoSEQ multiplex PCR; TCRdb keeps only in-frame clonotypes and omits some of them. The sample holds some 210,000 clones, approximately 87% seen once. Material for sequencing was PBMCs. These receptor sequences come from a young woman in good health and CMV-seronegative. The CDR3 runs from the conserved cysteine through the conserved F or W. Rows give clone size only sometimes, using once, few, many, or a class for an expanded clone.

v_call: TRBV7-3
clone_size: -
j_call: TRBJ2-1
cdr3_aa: CASSLTGTSSYNEQFF

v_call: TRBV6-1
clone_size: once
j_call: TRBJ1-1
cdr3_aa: CASGGWGTANTEAFF

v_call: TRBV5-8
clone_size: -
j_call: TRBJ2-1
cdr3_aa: CASSRAGEPAYNEQFF

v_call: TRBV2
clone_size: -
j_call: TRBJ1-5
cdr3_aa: CASSEQDSRQPQHF

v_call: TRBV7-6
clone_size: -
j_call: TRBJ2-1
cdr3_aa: CASSLGFVGGPDEQFF

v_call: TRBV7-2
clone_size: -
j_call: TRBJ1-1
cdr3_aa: CASGVGGQLNTEAFF

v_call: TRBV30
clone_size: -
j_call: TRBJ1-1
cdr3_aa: CAWNLRQLEAFF

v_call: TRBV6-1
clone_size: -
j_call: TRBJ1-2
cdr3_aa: CASSKLDGLNYGYTF

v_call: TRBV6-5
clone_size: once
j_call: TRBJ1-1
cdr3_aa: CASSSNQGSEAFF

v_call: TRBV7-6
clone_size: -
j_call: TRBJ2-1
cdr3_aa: CASSLAVGVSYNEQFF

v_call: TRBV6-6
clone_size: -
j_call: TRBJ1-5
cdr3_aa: CASSYSGSVNQPQHF

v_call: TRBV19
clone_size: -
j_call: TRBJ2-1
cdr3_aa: CASSIGSKSYNEQFF

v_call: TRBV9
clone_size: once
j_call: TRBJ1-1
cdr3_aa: CASTRRALDTEAFF

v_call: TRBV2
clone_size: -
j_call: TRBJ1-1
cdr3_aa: CASSSDGINTEAFF

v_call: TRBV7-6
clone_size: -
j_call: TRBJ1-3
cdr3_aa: CASSLVGGGNTIYF

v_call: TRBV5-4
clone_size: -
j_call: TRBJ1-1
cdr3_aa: CASSSGQGDAEAFF

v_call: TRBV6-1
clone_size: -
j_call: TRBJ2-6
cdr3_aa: CASSGSFRSSGANVLTF

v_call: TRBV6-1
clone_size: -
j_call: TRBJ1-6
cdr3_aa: CASSEVGDSGSPLHF

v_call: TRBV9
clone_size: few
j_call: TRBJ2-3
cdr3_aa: CASSGQSTDTQYF

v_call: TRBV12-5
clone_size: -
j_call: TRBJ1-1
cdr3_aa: CASGPEGDTEAFF

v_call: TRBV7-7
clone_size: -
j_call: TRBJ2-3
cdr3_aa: CASSAGPRTDTQYF

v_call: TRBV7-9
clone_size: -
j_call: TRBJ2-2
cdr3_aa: CASSSRQGPSTGELFF

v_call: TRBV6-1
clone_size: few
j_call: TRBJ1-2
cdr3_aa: CASSGRAGTGAYGYTF